The 6 T cell receptor beta chains listed next were all sequenced from one sample in a study of identifying expanded T cells in peripheral blood. Assay used: immunoSEQ multiplex PCR; TCRdb lists only in-frame clones, some missing. Of around 85,000 clones in the sample, approximately 91% are singletons; the top ten hold around 2.7%. Sequencing was done on a sample of blood. The source is a person aged 18 to 75 in good health.

V usage is TRBV7-2 and J usage is TRBJ2-2; TRBD2 might be the D (6 bases). Germline CDR1 SGHTA, CDR2 FQGNSA. The CDR3 has 13 residues. V lost 3 bases, J lost 6 bases, and 8 bases lay in between. As DNA, the CDR3 is TGTGCCAGCAGCTTTGCGGGGCCCGGGGAGCTGTTTTTT. It codes for CASSFAGPGELFF.

The chain combines TRBV15 with TRBJ2-7; D possibly corresponds to TRBD2 (5 bases). Trimming removed 0 bases from V and 0 bases from J, with 9 bases in between. Germline V lookup: CDR1 LNHNV, CDR2 YYDKDF (reference sequence). The CDR3 is 15 amino acids. CDR3 amino acids: CATSREDEGSYEQYF. The CDR3 bases are TGTGCCACCAGCAGAGAAGACGAGGGCTCCTACGAGCAGTACTTC.

The CDR3 here is CASTAGQDNTEAFF. CDR3 nucleotides: TGTGCCAGCACCGCCGGACAGGATAACACTGAAGCTTTCTTT. V is TRBV2 and J is TRBJ1-1, with 7 bases matching TRBD1. The V gene's germline CDR1 is SNHLY and CDR2 FYNNEI. This CDR3 has 14 residues. V dropped 7 bases and J dropped 2; count of bases not matched to a gene: 7.

This clone was observed once. The chain employs TRBV28 and TRBJ1-5; 10 nucleotides agree with TRBD1. Losses at the gene ends were 1 base for V and 2 bases for J; bases not matched to a gene: 11. Germline lookup yields CDR1 MDHEN and CDR2 SYDVKM. The length of the CDR3 is 19 residues. The CDR3 bases are TGTGCCAGCAGTTTATCTATATTCACCGGGACAGGGGGCAATCAGCCCCAGCATTTT. Protein product: CASSLSIFTGTGGNQPQHF. The entire variable domain, with the rest obtained from reference TRBV28 and TRBJ1-5, is as follows: DVKVTQSSRYLVKRTGEKVFLECVQDMDHENMFWYRQDPGLGLRLIYFSYDVKMKEKGDIPEGYSVSREKKERFSLILESASTNQTSMYLCASSLSIFTGTGGNQPQHFGDGTRLSIL.

The genes are TRBV2 and TRBJ2-5; D may correspond to TRBD1 or TRBD2 (5 bases each). The CDR3 is 14 residues long. Germline assignment: CDR1 SNHLY and CDR2 FYNNEI. V gave up 6 bases and J gave up 0 bases, with 11 bases separating them. The CDR3, as DNA: TGTGCCAGCAGGCCGGGGACGTACCAAGAGACCCAGTACTTC. This encodes CASRPGTYQETQYF.

The chain carries TRBV19 and TRBJ1-2; D is possibly TRBD1 (5 bases). With 1 base removed from V and 1 base from J, the gap between germline ends came to 13 bases. Germline values: CDR1 LNHDA, CDR2 SQIVND (reference sequence). The CDR3 totals 16 residues. The CDR3 sequence is CASSIATRGLNYGYTF. CDR3 DNA: TGTGCCAGTAGTATAGCAACGCGGGGCCTTAACTATGGCTACACCTTC. Filled out from reference TRBV19 and TRBJ1-2, the complete variable domain reads DGGITQSPKYLFRKEGQNVTLSCEQNLNHDAMYWYRQDPGQGLRLIYYSQIVNDFQKGDIAEGYSVSREKKESFPLTVTSAQKNPTAFYLCASSIATRGLNYGYTFGSGTRLTVV.